The 15 T cell receptor beta chains below come from one sample, sequenced in a study of cytomegalovirus exposure and HLA in healthy donors. The PCR had 60 Vbeta and 13 Jbeta primers. Method: immunoSEQ multiplex PCR; TCRdb's copy keeps in-frame clones and lacks some. The sample lists 200,000 to 250,000 clones, over 65% occurring once. The sample taken for sequencing was PBMCs. The receptor source for this set is a man aged 18 to 30 in good health and CMV-seronegative.

The chain uses TRBV25-1 and TRBJ1-3; no reliable D call. This CDR3 is 13 amino acids long. Germline V lookup: CDR1 MGHDK, CDR2 SYGVNS. The V gene lost 4 bases and the J gene lost 0 bases, with 4 bases spanning the gap. CDR3 amino acids: CASSVSSGNTIYF. CDR3 bases: TGTGCCAGCAGTGTGAGCTCTGGAAACACCATATATTTT.

V usage is TRBV5-5 and J usage is TRBJ1-1, with TRBD1 matching over 8 bases. The CDR3 is 13 amino acids. Germline-derived CDR1 and CDR2 are SGHKS and YYEKEE (reference sequence). V was clipped by 2 bases and J by 5 bases; unmatched bases: 2. The CDR3 reads CASSLQGGTEAFF. CDR3 nucleotide sequence: TGTGCCAGCAGCTTACAGGGGGGAACTGAAGCTTTCTTT.

Notes on this clone: The same CDR3 also results from other DNA sequences found in this sample. This rearrangement joins TRBV7-3 to TRBJ2-6; D perhaps matches TRBD1 (5 bases). CDR1 is SGHTA and CDR2 is FQGTGA in the germline V gene. The CDR3 is 14 amino acids. V dropped 5 bases and J dropped 1 base, with 6 bases sitting between them. For the CDR3, the DNA is TGTGCCAGCAGCCCAGGGTCTGGGGCCAACGTCCTGACTTTC. As protein: CASSPGSGANVLTF. Using reference TRBV7-3 and TRBJ2-6 for the parts outside the CDR3, the full variable domain is GAGVSQTPSNKVTEKGKYVELRCDPISGHTALYWYRQSLGQGPEFLIYFQGTGAADDSGLPNDRFFAVRPEGSVSTLKIQRTERGDSAVYLCASSPGSGANVLTFGAGSRLTVL.

V gene TRBV10-3 combines with J gene TRBJ2-2; the D gene is possibly TRBD2 (5 bases). Germline CDR1 ENHRY, CDR2 SYGVKD. Trimming cost V 4 bases and J 7 bases, with 13 bases left between them. The CDR3 sequence is 14 residues long. The CDR3 nucleotides read TGTGCCATCAGTGTCGGGCTAGCTTTCGGGGAGCTGTTTTTT. Encoded protein: CAISVGLAFGELFF.

The chain links TRBV27 to TRBJ2-7, with 7 bases matching TRBD2. V lost 3 bases, J lost 5 bases, and 4 bases stayed unmatched. Germline values: CDR1 MNHEY, CDR2 SMNVEV (reference sequence). This CDR3 region has 13 residues. The CDR3 spells CASSFSRGDEQYF. CDR3 DNA: TGTGCCAGCAGTTTTTCTCGGGGGGACGAGCAGTACTTC.

J is TRBJ2-3 and V is TRBV7-2, with 8 bases aligning to TRBD2. V lost 5 bases to trimming and J lost 2 bases; unmatched junction nucleotides: 3. Germline-derived CDR1 and CDR2 are SGHTA and FQGNSA. This CDR3 region has 14 residues. This CDR3 reads CASSPSGYTDTQYF. DNA for the CDR3: TGTGCCAGCAGCCCTAGCGGGTACACAGATACGCAGTATTTT.

The chain couples TRBV28 to TRBJ2-1; D possibly corresponds to TRBD1 (5 bases). The CDR3 extends over 16 amino acids. Trimming stripped 8 bases from V and 0 bases from J, with 17 bases between. The germline V gene encodes CDR1 MDHEN and CDR2 SYDVKM. CDR3: CASFRRQLSSYNEQFF. The CDR3 DNA sequence: TGTGCCAGCTTCAGGAGACAGTTGAGCTCCTACAATGAGCAGTTCTTC.

The DNA of the CDR3 is TGTGCCAGCAGTTTAAACAGGGGCGAAGCTTTCTTT. Translating it yields CASSLNRGEAFF. This chain connects TRBV28 to TRBJ1-1, with 7 nucleotides matching TRBD1. The CDR3 runs to 12 residues. In germline, CDR1 is MDHEN, CDR2 SYDVKM. V dropped 2 bases and J dropped 8; count of bases not matched to a gene: 2.

The chain uses TRBV6-5 and TRBJ1-4, with D hard to call. The germline V and J ends were trimmed by 10 bases and 0 bases, with 15 bases remaining between them. CDR3 length: 15 residues. Germline V gene data show CDR1 as MNHEY and CDR2 as SVGAGI. The CDR3 bases are TGTGCCAACTGCGGGCAGAACGCAACTAATGAAAAACTGTTTTTT. Translated, it gives CANCGQNATNEKLFF.

This chain joins TRBV18 and TRBJ2-7; D perhaps matches TRBD1 (6 bases). V was shortened by 2 bases and J by 6 bases, with 14 bases between the two germline ends. The CDR3 consists of 14 residues. Looked up from germline, CDR1 is KGHSH and CDR2 is LQKENI. CDR3 coding DNA: TGTGCCAGCTCACCAAACCGGGACATCCTCGAGCAGTACTTC. This encodes CASSPNRDILEQYF.

In this sample, this clone turned up a few times. The chain combines TRBV27 with TRBJ1-3; D is uncertain. Trimming removed 7 bases from V and 0 bases from J, with 19 bases in between. Germline V gene lookup returns CDR1 MNHEY and CDR2 SMNVEV (reference sequence). This CDR3 is 17 amino acids long. CDR3 amino acids: CASTVAHSGYSGNTIYF. DNA for the CDR3: TGTGCCAGCACGGTCGCCCACTCGGGGTACTCTGGAAACACCATATATTTT.

The chain links TRBV5-6 to TRBJ1-1; 10 bases are a match to TRBD1. Germline CDR1 reads SGHDT; CDR2 reads YYEEEE. Trimming removed 5 bases from V and 1 base from J; junction bases left unmatched: 8. The CDR3 is 16 amino acids. This CDR3 reads CASRLVRDRGNTEAFF. The CDR3, as DNA: TGTGCCAGCAGACTCGTGAGGGACAGGGGGAACACTGAAGCTTTCTTT.

The chain employs TRBV9 and TRBJ2-1; possibly TRBD2 for D (6 bases). V lost 6 bases, J lost 9 bases, and 16 bases lay in between. Germline V CDR1 and CDR2: SGDLS, YYNGEE. The CDR3 is 13 residues long. The CDR3 loop is CASTSSEFSEQFF. CDR3 DNA sequence: TGTGCCAGCACCTCTAGCGAGTTTAGTGAGCAGTTCTTC.

The V call is TRBV11-2, the J call TRBJ2-7; TRBD2 matches 11 bases. The CDR3 sequence is 15 residues long. V shed 5 bases, J shed 6 bases, and the junction held 9 bases outside the gene matches. Germline CDR1 is SGHAT and CDR2 is FQNNGV. The CDR3 protein is CASSPTSGSIGEQYF. The CDR3 DNA is TGTGCCAGCAGCCCAACTAGCGGGAGCATTGGCGAGCAGTACTTC.

The CDR3 nucleotides read TGCAGCGTTGCTGGGGGCGCGGAGCCTGAAGCTTTCTTT. Translated, it gives CSVAGGAEPEAFF. The chain carries TRBV29-1 and TRBJ1-1; possible D gene TRBD1, 6 bases. Germline values: CDR1 SQVTM, CDR2 ANQGSEA. The V end lost 4 bases, the J end lost 6 bases, and 15 bases lay between the germline ends. CDR3 length: 13 residues.